This T cell receptor (beta chain) comes out of a study of coeliac disease. The CDR3 extends over 16 amino acids. Per germline, CDR1 LNHNV and CDR2 YYDKDF (reference sequence). Trimming cost V 7 bases and J 1 base; bases outside gene matches: 9. Assay used: immunoSEQ multiplex PCR; TCRdb lists only in-frame clones, some missing. Found here are roughly 5,100 clones, 54% of them singletons; the top ten hold approximately 6.4%. In its sample, this clone was seen a few times. The chain employs TRBV15 and TRBJ1-3; 8 nucleotides match TRBD1. The receptor was derived from a woman aged 30 to 39 with active celiac disease. The sequencing input was intraepithelial lymphocytes from the gut. For the CDR3, the DNA is TGTGCCACCAAAAGGACAGGGAAGTCGTCTGGAAACACCATATATTTT. It encodes CATKRTGKSSGNTIYF.